This T cell receptor beta chain was captured by sequencing in a study of blood T cells in healthy people across ages (dated by TCRdb to about 2015). With respect to the entire study: Template switching captured roughly one uniquely barcoded TCR beta cDNA molecule per two T cells in model experiments. Age-related changes in TCR beta repertoire diversity were measured in the study by deep sequencing normalized with unique cDNA molecular identifiers. Donors were grouped into four age groups: young (average approximately 15 years), middle-aged (roughly 38), aged (roughly 62) and long-lived (approximately 81). To avoid experimental bias, donors of different ages were distributed randomly across sequencing lanes. Using the same blood draw, the study looked at two additional independent replicas of 1 million unique cDNA reads for two donors, one aged 18 to 30 and the other aged 80 or older.

What the research found in general, with its limitations: The percentage of naive T cells measured by flow cytometry correlated strongly with observed TCR beta diversity. Estimates of total diversity from one million sequenced T cells were regarded as lower bounds and underestimates. Because profiling used bulk unsorted PBMCs, naive and antigen-experienced compartments could not be compared conclusively. Compared with the aged group, the long-lived group had more naive CD4+ T cells, fewer expanded clones and increased TCR diversity, a pattern suggesting age selection. Donor CMV infection status was unknown, potentially confounding age-related changes in expanded clonotypes. Observed TCR beta diversity per million T cells fell roughly linearly with age, and a significant reduction was already apparent by age about 38.

At the junction V is shortened by 0 bases and J by 8 bases, with 17 bases in between. The CDR3 holds 15 amino acids from the cysteine to the phenylalanine. Of the read, only the CDR3 DNA is kept; its 45 bases are in frame from base 1. Via the germline V gene, CDR1 is SQVTM and CDR2 ANQGSEA. Donors were under 40 systemically healthy Caucasian individuals from Russia aged about 6 to 100 years. Each donor gave around 9.8 milliliters of peripheral blood, collected into EDTA-treated Vacutainer tubes. Ficoll-Paque density-gradient centrifugation was used to isolate PBMCs, with at least 6 million per sample. Trizol reagent was used to extract total RNA from PBMCs, with at least 5 micrograms per sample. The percentages of naive CD45RAhigh/CD27high T cells were determined by flow cytometry on a PBMC aliquot from every donor. This clonotype was counted only a few times. Its binding antigen is unknown. Base quality data are lacking; no much larger clone is found one base away.

Library creation used 5' RACE. The reads were generated on an Illumina HiSeq 2500. The second PCR ran for about 6 to 12 cycles and used a J-beta primer mix along with a sample-barcoded 5' primer. A template-switch 5' adaptor carrying 12 random nucleotides introduced a unique molecular identifier onto each TCR beta cDNA molecule. Each sample yielded at least 3 million CDR3-containing paired-end reads. First-strand cDNA was synthesized from all RNA with the Mint cDNA synthesis kit, primed by a TRBC-specific oligonucleotide. All cDNA was treated with uracil-DNA glycosylase and then went through a first 18-cycle PCR with the universal primers M1SS and BC2_uni_R. As for the original processing: Each sample was normalized by randomly selecting 1 million high-quality reads, each carrying a distinct molecular identifier. Instead of being binned into consensus sequences, reads with shared molecular identifiers were discarded. CDR3 identification, clonotype clustering and error correction used MiTCR with a Q25 quality threshold and the strictest error-elimination algorithm. A nonparametric unseen species model using Euler transformation provided a lower-bound estimate of total TCR beta diversity. The public reads were quality trimmed at Q25 with fastp and then assembled into clones with MiXCR by TCRdb, keeping productive beta chains. All rows with the same CDR3 protein become a single entry with the most common DNA and genes. TCRdb's processing, not the authors', yielded these V and J calls. The sample yields roughly 730,000 distinct CDR3 sequences; around 50% were counted once. Roughly 26% of the sample rests with the top ten.

Material for sequencing was blood. The receptor was derived from a man aged 35 to 55 in good health. Rearrangement joined TRBV29-1 to TRBJ2-1; the D element might be TRBD1 or TRBD2, as each aligns at 5 bases. The DNA sequence is given as TGCAGCGTTGAAGAACCGGGACGTAGCCCGGATGAGCAGTTCTTC. It specifies CSVEEPGRSPDEQFF.